The 15 T cell receptor beta chains below were found in one sample sequenced in a study of shared clonotypes between healthy human individuals. Sequenced by immunoSEQ multiplex PCR; TCRdb stores in-frame clones only, minus some. This table holds over a million clones, more than 60% found once. The sample comprised memory CD4+ T cells sorted from blood. Indicated subset: CD45RA-negative fraction. The receptor set was obtained from a man younger than 30 in good health.

This chain joins TRBV29-1 and TRBJ1-1; no firm D call. Trimming cost V 7 bases and J 5 bases, with 11 bases left between them. The CDR3 consists of 11 residues. Germline V gene data show CDR1 as SQVTM and CDR2 as ANQGSEA. CDR3 sequence: CSASHGTEAFF. CDR3 nucleotides: TGCAGCGCATCTCACGGGACTGAAGCTTTCTTT.

This clone was found once. The chain couples TRBV2 to TRBJ2-7; a weak D match, TRBD1 (6 bases). Trimming took 7 bases from V and 6 from J, leaving 19 bases between them. The CDR3 length is 14 residues. Germline CDR1 SNHLY, CDR2 FYNNEI. This chain's CDR3 is CASIGQGRIGEQYF. The CDR3 coding sequence is TGTGCCAGCATCGGTCAGGGGCGAATTGGCGAGCAGTACTTC.

Concerning this clone itself: The same CDR3 also results from other DNA sequences found in this sample. The chain couples TRBV6-6 to TRBJ2-1; tentative D call: TRBD1 (6 bases). Trimming cost V 5 bases and J 10 bases, with 9 bases left between them. CDR1 MNHNY and CDR2 SVGAGI come from the germline V gene (reference sequence). The CDR3 covers 11 residues. The CDR3 sequence is CASSRDREQFF. CDR3 bases: TGTGCCAGCAGTCGAGACAGGGAGCAGTTCTTC.

V and J are TRBV28 and TRBJ1-6; unclear D gene. The V end lost 5 bases, the J end lost 10 bases, and 18 bases lay between the germline ends. The CDR3 extends over 15 amino acids. CDR1 MDHEN and CDR2 SYDVKM come from the germline V gene. For the CDR3, the DNA is TGTGCCAGCAGTCCCCGGGCCTCGAGGGCCTCACCCCTCCACTTT. This encodes CASSPRASRASPLHF.

The chain links TRBV5-4 to TRBJ2-1; the D is unclear. V lost 0 bases and J lost 6, with 13 bases in between. This CDR3 is 15 amino acids long. From germline, CDR1 is SGHNT and CDR2 YYREEE (reference sequence). CDR3 residues: CASSLDLSQGNEQFF. The CDR3 nucleotides read TGTGCCAGCAGCTTGGACCTAAGCCAAGGCAATGAGCAGTTCTTC.

Details on this clone: Other DNA sequences in this specimen translate into the identical CDR3. CDR3 region: CASSFSYEQYF. CDR3 DNA: TGTGCCAGCAGTTTTAGTTACGAGCAGTACTTC. The rearrangement uses TRBV6-5 and TRBJ2-7, with D unclear. The CDR3 length is 11 residues. Per germline, CDR1 MNHEY and CDR2 SVGAGI. The V and J ends lost 4 bases and 4 bases respectively, with 5 bases between them.

The chain has TRBV4-1 and TRBJ2-3, with TRBD2 matching 8 bases. CDR1 MGHRA and CDR2 YSYEKL come from the germline V gene. The CDR3 covers 16 residues. With V trimmed by 1 base and J by 1 base, 4 bases remained unmatched. In DNA, the CDR3 is TGCGCCAGCAGCCAAGTCCAGACTAGCGGCACAGATACGCAGTATTTT. Translated: CASSQVQTSGTDTQYF.

The V call is TRBV9, the J call TRBJ1-2, with 7 bases matching TRBD1. V was clipped by 3 bases and J by 0 bases; unmatched bases: 8. CDR1 and CDR2 from the germline V gene are SGDLS and YYNGEE. The CDR3 sequence is 16 residues long. CDR3 nucleotides: TGTGCCAGCAGCGCAAGAACAGGGGTGACTAACTATGGCTACACCTTC. Encoded protein: CASSARTGVTNYGYTF.

The chain uses TRBV5-1 and TRBJ2-7; D is unclear. The CDR3 extends over 13 amino acids. CDR1 SGHRS and CDR2 YFSETQ come from the germline V gene. V was shortened by 3 bases and J by 0 bases, with 7 bases between the two germline ends. CDR3 nucleotides: TGCGCCAGCAGCTCAGCCCTCTCCTACGAGCAGTACTTC. Protein product: CASSSALSYEQYF.

The J gene is TRBJ1-1, the V gene TRBV7-9; D uncertain. Germline V gene lookup returns CDR1 SEHNR and CDR2 FQNEAQ (reference sequence). The length of the CDR3 is 14 residues. Trimming stripped 5 bases from V and 6 bases from J, with 16 bases between. The CDR3 region is CASSQRREVSEAFF. DNA for the CDR3: TGTGCCAGCAGCCAACGACGGGAAGTTTCTGAAGCTTTCTTT.

V usage is TRBV4-1 and J usage is TRBJ1-5, with 8 bases fitting TRBD1. V trimming: 0 bases; J trimming: 5 bases; junction bases outside the gene matches: 9. Germline V gene data show CDR1 as MGHRA and CDR2 as YSYEKL. The CDR3 totals 17 residues. CDR3 residues: CASSQDSGQGAHQPQHF. In nucleotides, the CDR3 is TGCGCCAGCAGCCAAGATTCGGGGCAGGGGGCCCATCAGCCCCAGCATTTT.

This clone was seen once. V usage is TRBV29-1 and J usage is TRBJ2-7; perhaps D is TRBD1 or TRBD2 (6 bases each). Trimming cost V 0 bases and J 7 bases, with 10 bases left between them. Germline V lookup: CDR1 SQVTM, CDR2 ANQGSEA. This CDR3 has 12 amino acids. The CDR3 loop is CSVEEGGREQYF. The CDR3, as DNA: TGCAGCGTTGAAGAAGGGGGGAGGGAGCAGTACTTC.

V gene TRBV10-3 combines with J gene TRBJ2-2; D is possibly TRBD2 (6 bases). CDR3 length: 14 residues. Per the germline V gene, CDR1 is ENHRY and CDR2 is SYGVKD. The germline V and J ends were trimmed by 4 bases and 4 bases, with 10 bases remaining between them. The CDR3 loop reads CAISGAGFTGELFF. CDR3 DNA sequence: TGTGCCATCAGTGGGGCGGGGTTCACCGGGGAGCTGTTTTTT.

The chain is built from TRBV10-3 and TRBJ1-2; D unclear. CDR3 size: 12 residues. The germline V gene has CDR1 ENHRY and CDR2 SYGVKD. Deletions cut 3 bases from V and 4 bases from J, with 6 bases between. This chain's CDR3 is CAISDQLYGYTF. The CDR3, as DNA: TGTGCCATCAGTGACCAGCTCTATGGCTACACCTTC.

The chain uses TRBV5-4 and TRBJ2-5, with 7 bases matching TRBD2. The CDR3 loop spans 15 amino acids. The germline V gene has CDR1 SGHNT and CDR2 YYREEE (reference sequence). V lost 2 bases, J lost 1 base, and 5 bases stayed unmatched. The CDR3 region is CASSFKRGPQETQYF. CDR3 in DNA: TGTGCCAGCAGCTTCAAGCGGGGTCCCCAAGAGACCCAGTACTTC.